The rows below give T cell receptor beta chains drawn from one sample of a study of blood T cell repertoires in COVID-19. Here immunoSEQ multiplex PCR was the method, and the copy in TCRdb shows in-frame clones only, minus some. The sample lists roughly 73,000 clones, around 90% occurring once. Sequenced material: peripheral blood. The source of these receptors is a human donor in a cohort sampled during active COVID-19. Both conserved end residues are part of each CDR3. A D gene is named only where the DNA matches it firmly. The size entry is marked missing in some rows and otherwise reads once, few, many or a size class.

V gene: TRBV29-1; clone size: few; D gene: TRBD1; J gene: TRBJ2-7; CDR3 DNA: TGCAGCGTTGAAGGGACAGGGGGAGCCTACGAGCAGTACTTC; CDR3 protein: CSVEGTGGAYEQYF
V gene: TRBV2; clone size: -; D gene: TRBD2; J gene: TRBJ2-1; CDR3 DNA: TGTGCCAGCAGGGCTCTAGCGGGAGGGCCGAATGAGCAGTTCTTC; CDR3 protein: CASRALAGGPNEQFF
V gene: TRBV30; clone size: -; D gene: TRBD2; J gene: TRBJ2-3; CDR3 DNA: TGTGCCTGGAGACCAGCGGGGGGTACAGATACGCAGTATTTT; CDR3 protein: CAWRPAGGTDTQYF
V gene: TRBV6-5; clone size: -; D gene: TRBD2; J gene: TRBJ2-7; CDR3 DNA: TGTGCCAGCAGAAGTGGGGCGGGAGAGGAGTACGAGCAGTACTTC; CDR3 protein: CASRSGAGEEYEQYF
V gene: TRBV28; clone size: once; D gene: TRBD1; J gene: TRBJ1-2; CDR3 DNA: TGTGCCAGCAGTATCTCCGGGACAGGGGATGGCTACACCTTC; CDR3 protein: CASSISGTGDGYTF
V gene: TRBV5-5; clone size: few; D gene: -; J gene: TRBJ1-6; CDR3 DNA: TGTGCCAGCAGCTCCCGGGCAGGACTGGCGGGATCACCCCTCCACTTT; CDR3 protein: CASSSRAGLAGSPLHF
V gene: TRBV12-3/TRBV12-4; clone size: -; D gene: -; J gene: TRBJ1-3; CDR3 DNA: TGTGCCACTCAACAGAGCTCTGGAAACACCATATATTTT; CDR3 protein: CATQQSSGNTIYF
V gene: TRBV5-6; clone size: -; D gene: TRBD2; J gene: TRBJ2-7; CDR3 DNA: TGTGCCAGCAGCCCACCCAGCGGGAGGGCTTGGGAGCAGTACTTC; CDR3 protein: CASSPPSGRAWEQYF
V gene: TRBV3-1/TRBV3-2; clone size: -; D gene: -; J gene: TRBJ1-2; CDR3 DNA: TGTGCCAGCAGCCAAGGGGGGGACCTTAACTATGGCTACACCTTC; CDR3 protein: CASSQGGDLNYGYTF
V gene: TRBV5-3; clone size: -; D gene: -; J gene: TRBJ2-7; CDR3 DNA: TGTGCCAGACAGGGGCGTTACGAGCAGTACTTC; CDR3 protein: CARQGRYEQYF
V gene: TRBV3-1/TRBV3-2; clone size: -; D gene: -; J gene: TRBJ1-2; CDR3 DNA: TGTGCCAGCAGCCAAGCACAGGCTAACTATGGCTACACCTTC; CDR3 protein: CASSQAQANYGYTF